One sample yielded the 8 T cell receptor beta chains listed below, sequenced in a study of CDR3 diversity in severe acne. TCRdb reprocessed the PCR reads via MiXCR and lists one record per CDR3 protein. The sample lists roughly 100,000 distinct CDR3 sequences; roughly 51% were seen once. Sequencing input: blood. Receptors were obtained from a male donor with acne.

This clonotype qualifies as medium-sized. The rearrangement uses TRBV29-1 and TRBJ2-6, with TRBD1 identical over 7 bases. This CDR3 has 15 amino acids. The V gene's germline CDR1 is SQVTM and CDR2 ANQGSEA. With 4 bases clipped from V and 0 bases from J, the junction kept 3 bases outside the gene matches. The CDR3 reads CSVGTGSSGANVLTF. The CDR3 DNA sequence: TGCAGCGTTGGGACAGGCTCCTCTGGGGCCAACGTCCTGACTTTC.

The V call is TRBV10-3, the J call TRBJ1-6, with TRBD1 as a possible D gene (5 bases). The CDR3 has 15 amino acids. V lost 10 bases and J 7 bases, leaving 20 bases between the germline ends. Per the germline V gene, CDR1 is ENHRY and CDR2 is SYGVKD. The CDR3 DNA sequence: TGTGCCACCTCACCGGGACCCCCCCCCAATTCACCCCTCCACTTT. It is translated as CATSPGPPPNSPLHF.

This clonotype showed up many times. V and J are TRBV7-6 and TRBJ1-1; no reliable D call. This CDR3 region has 14 residues. Germline CDR1 SGHVS, CDR2 FNYEAQ. V lost 0 bases and J lost 2, with 7 bases in between. Here the CDR3 reads CASSLAGVNTEAFF. Here the CDR3 DNA reads TGTGCCAGCAGCTTAGCAGGCGTAAACACTGAAGCTTTCTTT.

The table lists this clonotype with many counts. The CDR3: CASSGAVQETQYF. The CDR3 coding sequence is TGCGCCAGCAGCGGAGCGGTCCAAGAGACCCAGTACTTC. The rearrangement uses TRBV5-1 and TRBJ2-5, with a tentative D call TRBD2 (5 bases). Trimming stripped 4 bases from V and 1 base from J, with 8 bases between. The CDR3 totals 13 residues. CDR1 is SGHRS, CDR2 YFSETQ, per germline.

The CDR3 spells CSVEGTGGEEQYF. The CDR3 region has the DNA TGCAGCGTTGAAGGGACAGGGGGTGAAGAGCAGTACTTC. V usage is TRBV29-1 and J usage is TRBJ2-7; 10 bases are a match to TRBD1. The CDR3 is 13 amino acids. V was pared by 1 base and J by 7 bases, with 4 bases of the junction left unmatched. CDR1 SQVTM and CDR2 ANQGSEA come from the germline V gene.

The J gene is TRBJ2-3, the V gene TRBV7-2; TRBD2 agrees at 13 bases. The V gene end was trimmed by 6 bases and the J gene end by 2 bases; junction bases not matched to a gene: 5. The germline V gene has CDR1 SGHTA and CDR2 FQGNSA. The CDR3 spans 16 residues. In DNA, the CDR3 is TGTGCCAGCAGTGTCGGGACTAGCGGGATCACAGATACGCAGTATTTT. The encoded protein is CASSVGTSGITDTQYF.

The V and J genes are TRBV25-1 and TRBJ2-7; 10 nucleotides line up with TRBD2. The CDR3 runs 12 residues. Germline-derived CDR1 and CDR2 are MGHDK and SYGVNS. Germline trimming cut 8 bases from V and 4 bases from J; bases unmatched to any gene: 2. CDR3 residues: CASGTSVYEQYF. In DNA form, the CDR3 reads TGTGCCAGCGGGACTAGCGTGTACGAGCAGTACTTC.

This clonotype was seen many times. The chain links TRBV4-3 to TRBJ2-7, with a tentative D call TRBD1 (6 bases). The V and J ends lost 0 bases and 3 bases respectively, with 9 bases between them. This CDR3 has 14 residues. Looked up from germline, CDR1 is LGHNA and CDR2 is YSLEER. CDR3 region: CASSQELGGYEQYF. The CDR3 coding sequence is TGCGCCAGCAGCCAAGAATTAGGGGGCTACGAGCAGTACTTC.